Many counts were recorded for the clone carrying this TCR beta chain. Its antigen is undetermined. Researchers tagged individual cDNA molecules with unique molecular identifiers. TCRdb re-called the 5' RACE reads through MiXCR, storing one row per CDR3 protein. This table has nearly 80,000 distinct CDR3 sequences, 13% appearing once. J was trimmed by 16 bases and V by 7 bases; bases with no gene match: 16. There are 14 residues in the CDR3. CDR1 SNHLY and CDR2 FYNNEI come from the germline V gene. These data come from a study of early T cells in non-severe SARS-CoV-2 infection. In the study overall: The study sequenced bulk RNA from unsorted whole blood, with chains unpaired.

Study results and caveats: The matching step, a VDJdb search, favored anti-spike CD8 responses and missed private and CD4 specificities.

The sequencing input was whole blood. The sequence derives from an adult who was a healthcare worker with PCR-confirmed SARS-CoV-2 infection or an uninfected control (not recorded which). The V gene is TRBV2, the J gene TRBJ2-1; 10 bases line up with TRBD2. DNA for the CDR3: TGTGCCAGCACCCCCGGGACTAGCGTCAGATTTGGTTTCTTC. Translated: CASTPGTSVRFGFF.